A single sample gave rise to the 25 T cell receptor beta chains below, sequenced in a study of chemoradiotherapy in HPV16-positive cancers. Libraries were prepared by immunoSEQ multiplex PCR; TCRdb keeps only in-frame clonotypes and omits some of them. The table shows approximately 4,200 clones, with around 85% occurring only once. The sample was tumor tissue, taken from a patient who underwent chemoradiotherapy. The receptors originated from a human donor with HPV-associated anogenital cancer.

This clone was recorded once. The chain employs TRBV11-3 and TRBJ1-2; 7 positions agree with TRBD1. V shed 5 bases and J 14 bases; nucleotides not matched to a gene: 14. CDR3 length: 13 residues. Germline CDR1 reads SGHNT; CDR2 reads YENEEA. CDR3 nucleotides: TGTGCCAGCAGCCTTAATGTCGGGACAGCAGCTACCTTC. Translated, it gives CASSLNVGTAATF.

This chain connects TRBV5-6 to TRBJ2-1; D is perhaps TRBD1 (6 bases). Germline V gene lookup returns CDR1 SGHDT and CDR2 YYEEEE. V shed 1 base and J shed 10 bases, with 9 bases lying between them. The CDR3 totals 12 residues. The DNA of the CDR3 is TGTGCCAGCAGCTTGAGGGGGACCGAGCAGTTCTTC. Amino acids: CASSLRGTEQFF.

The table lists this clone with a few counts. The chain uses TRBV11-2 and TRBJ2-5, with 8 bases aligning to TRBD2. The CDR3 has 17 amino acids. Per germline, CDR1 SGHAT and CDR2 FQNNGV. The V and J ends lost 1 base and 7 bases, in that order; junction bases with no gene match: 14. The CDR3 sequence is CASSLVGSGGRPPTQYF. CDR3 nucleotide sequence: TGTGCCAGCAGCTTAGTAGGGAGCGGGGGCCGGCCCCCGACCCAGTACTTC. Together with reference TRBV11-2 and TRBJ2-5, the CDR3 gives the full variable domain: EAGVAQSPRYKIIEKRQSVAFWCNPISGHATLYWYQQILGQGPKLLIQFQNNGVVDDSQLPKDRFSAERLKGVDSTLKIQPAKLEDSAVYLCASSLVGSGGRPPTQYFGPGTRLLVL.

J is TRBJ1-1 and V is TRBV6-5, with D perhaps matching TRBD1 (5 bases). V gave up 2 bases and J gave up 5 bases, with 12 bases separating them. The germline CDR1 and CDR2 sequences are MNHEY and SVGAGI. CDR3 length: 14 residues. The CDR3 DNA sequence: TGTGCCAGCAGTTACGGTGGGGCTAGGACTGAAGCTTTCTTT. This encodes CASSYGGARTEAFF.

This clone has a single count. The CDR3 spells CASTQGTEAFF. The CDR3, as DNA: TGTGCCAGCACCCAGGGGACTGAAGCTTTCTTT. The genes are TRBV28 and TRBJ1-1; D perhaps matches TRBD1 (6 bases). CDR3 size: 11 residues. The germline CDR1 and CDR2 sequences are MDHEN and SYDVKM. V was trimmed by 7 bases and J by 5 bases, leaving 8 bases between them.

This chain joins TRBV21-1 and TRBJ1-1. TRBV21-1 is termed a pseudogene. CDR3 length: 14 residues. The CDR3 nucleotides read TGTGCCAGCAGCAAAGATGGCAGGAGGACTGAAGCTTTCTTT. This encodes CASSKDGRRTEAFF.

Only one count was recorded for this clone. The chain joins TRBV30 to TRBJ2-1; D possibly matches TRBD1 or TRBD2 (5 bases each). This CDR3 comprises 12 residues. The germline gives CDR1 GTSNPN, CDR2 SVGIG (reference sequence). Trimming left V 0 bases short and J 10 bases short, with 10 bases between. CDR3 in DNA: TGTGCCTGGAGTGTACTAGGGGTAGAGCAGTTCTTC. Amino acid sequence: CAWSVLGVEQFF.

This clone was seen once. The V call is TRBV7-9, the J call TRBJ1-4, with D unclear. Trimming cost V 5 bases and J 4 bases, with 14 bases left between them. Per germline, CDR1 SEHNR and CDR2 FQNEAQ (reference sequence). The CDR3 loop spans 15 amino acids. The CDR3 is CASSTLIGVNEKLFF. The DNA for the CDR3 is TGTGCCAGCAGCACCCTCATCGGGGTTAATGAAAAACTGTTTTTT.

The V and J genes are TRBV12-5 and TRBJ2-5, with D uncertain. Trimming removed 8 bases at V and 0 bases at J, with 10 bases between. Germline CDR1 and CDR2: LGHNT and FRNRAP. This CDR3 is 13 amino acids long. CDR3 residues: CASQNPYQETQYF. The CDR3 DNA is TGTGCTAGTCAGAATCCGTACCAAGAGACCCAGTACTTC. Together with reference TRBV12-5 and TRBJ2-5, the CDR3 gives the full variable domain: DARVTQTPRHKVTEMGQEVTMRCQPILGHNTVFWYRQTMMQGLELLAYFRNRAPLDDSGMPKDRFSAEMPDATLATLKIQPSEPRDSAVYFCASQNPYQETQYFGPGTRLLVL.

The V and J genes are TRBV18 and TRBJ2-1; weak D call: TRBD2 (5 bases). The V gene's germline CDR1 is KGHSH and CDR2 LQKENI. The CDR3 has 15 amino acids. The V end lost 3 bases, the J end lost 0 bases, and 9 bases lay between the germline ends. DNA of the CDR3: TGTGCCAGCTCACCCCGGACTGGCTCCTACAATGAGCAGTTCTTC. Protein sequence: CASSPRTGSYNEQFF.

The chain uses TRBV11-3 and TRBJ1-3; D gene uncertain. This CDR3 spans 14 amino acids. Trimming removed 7 bases at V and 0 bases at J, with 10 bases between. CDR1 SGHNT and CDR2 YENEEA come from the germline V gene. The CDR3 DNA reads as TGTGCCAGCACGTCAGCTACCTCTGGAAACACCATATATTTT. Protein: CASTSATSGNTIYF.

CDR3 region: CASSPVGRGHQPQHF. CDR3 DNA sequence: TGTGCCAGCAGCCCGGTGGGCAGGGGGCATCAGCCCCAGCATTTT. The rearrangement uses TRBV7-9 and TRBJ1-5; 8 nucleotides agree with TRBD1. Trimming took 5 bases from V and 5 from J; bases not matched to a gene: 8. Germline V CDR1 and CDR2: SEHNR, FQNEAQ (reference sequence). There are 15 residues in the CDR3.

This clone appeared a single time. V usage is TRBV18 and J usage is TRBJ2-1; 11 bases are a match to TRBD2. CDR1 is KGHSH, CDR2 LQKENI, per germline. With V trimmed by 3 bases and J by 7 bases, 11 bases remained unmatched. This CDR3 region has 17 residues. CDR3 nucleotides: TGTGCCAGCTCACCCCTAATAGCGGGAGGGCCGAGGAATGAGCAGTTCTTC. Its translation is CASSPLIAGGPRNEQFF.

The chain recombines TRBV28 with TRBJ2-3, with D perhaps TRBD1 (6 bases). Trimming left V 5 bases short and J 0 bases short, with 15 bases between. This CDR3 spans 16 amino acids. Germline assignment: CDR1 MDHEN and CDR2 SYDVKM. CDR3 nucleotides: TGTGCCAGCAGTCTCAGACAGGCGACTAGCACAGATACGCAGTATTTT. It codes for CASSLRQATSTDTQYF.

This sequence joins TRBV2 and TRBJ1-2; D is perhaps TRBD1 (6 bases). CDR1 and CDR2 from the germline V gene are SNHLY and FYNNEI. This CDR3 is built from 13 residues. V was cut by 3 bases and J by 2 bases, with 7 bases left in between. The CDR3 protein is CASSEDRNYGYTF. The CDR3 DNA reads as TGTGCCAGCAGTGAGGACAGAAACTATGGCTACACCTTC.

The V call is TRBV5-1, the J call TRBJ1-6; D is possibly TRBD1 (5 bases). Per the germline V gene, CDR1 is SGHRS and CDR2 is YFSETQ. Trimming stripped 5 bases from V and 8 bases from J, with 14 bases between. CDR3 size: 14 residues. For the CDR3, the DNA is TGCGCCAGCAGTCCCAGGGACGGGCATTCACCCCTCCACTTT. Translation gives CASSPRDGHSPLHF.

The rearrangement uses TRBV5-5 and TRBJ2-1; possible D gene TRBD1, 5 bases. Germline V CDR1 and CDR2: SGHKS, YYEKEE (reference sequence). V gave up 0 bases and J gave up 8 bases, with 12 bases separating them. This CDR3 spans 14 amino acids. The CDR3 sequence: CASSLVLDSYEQFF. Written as DNA, the CDR3 is TGTGCCAGCAGCTTGGTCCTCGACAGCTATGAGCAGTTCTTC.

The rearrangement links TRBV5-6 to TRBJ2-7; weak D call: TRBD1 (6 bases). This CDR3 spans 14 amino acids. The germline V and J ends were trimmed by 4 bases and 0 bases, with 11 bases remaining between them. Germline-derived CDR1 and CDR2 are SGHDT and YYEEEE. CDR3 amino acids: CASSPTGLSYEQYF. The CDR3, as DNA: TGTGCCAGCAGCCCAACAGGGCTCTCCTACGAGCAGTACTTC.

This sequence joins TRBV5-4 and TRBJ2-5, with TRBD1 identical over 7 bases. V trimming: 6 bases; J trimming: 4 bases; junction bases outside the gene matches: 9. Per germline, CDR1 SGHNT and CDR2 YYREEE (reference sequence). This CDR3 spans 14 amino acids. The CDR3, as DNA: TGTGCCAGCACCCCCACAGGGGTGGGAGAGACCCAGTACTTC. Its protein product is CASTPTGVGETQYF.

This clone was found a few times. The same CDR3 arises from other DNA sequences in this sample as well. The chain couples TRBV7-9 to TRBJ2-1, with TRBD1 matching 9 bases. The trim removed 5 bases at V and 0 bases at J, leaving 5 bases unmatched. Germline V lookup: CDR1 SEHNR, CDR2 FQNEAQ (reference sequence). CDR3 length equals 16 residues. CDR3 region: CASSPGTGSSYNEQFF. In nucleotides, the CDR3 is TGTGCCAGCAGCCCCGGGACAGGGAGCTCCTACAATGAGCAGTTCTTC.

V gene TRBV30 combines with J gene TRBJ2-7, with no clear D. This CDR3 region has 12 residues. Germline V lookup: CDR1 GTSNPN, CDR2 SVGIG (reference sequence). Trimming shortened V by 1 base and J by 5 bases, and 9 bases separated the two germline ends. CDR3 in DNA: TGTGCCTGGAGTGCCATCGAGGACGAGCAGTACTTC. Translation: CAWSAIEDEQYF.

The CDR3 spells CASSPRQIGYTEAFF. CDR3 in DNA: TGTGCCAGCAGCCCCCGACAAATCGGGTACACTGAAGCTTTCTTT. The chain uses TRBV6-6 and TRBJ1-1; D not certain. The CDR3 has 15 amino acids. Germline assignment: CDR1 MNHNY and CDR2 SVGAGI (reference sequence). Trimming took off 6 bases at V and 3 bases at J, with 17 bases between the two ends.

This chain joins TRBV10-2 and TRBJ2-3; D is undetermined. CDR3 length: 13 amino acids. Trimming shortened V by 6 bases and J by 2 bases, and 9 bases separated the two germline ends. CDR1 WSHSY and CDR2 SAAADI come from the germline V gene. CDR3 sequence: CASSNSLTDTQYF. As DNA, the CDR3 is TGCGCCAGCAGCAACAGCCTCACAGATACGCAGTATTTT.

The chain has TRBV19 and TRBJ1-5; D not resolved. Germline V gene sequence: CDR1 LNHDA, CDR2 SQIVND (reference sequence). The V and J ends lost 6 bases and 0 bases respectively, with 18 bases between them. The CDR3 is 17 residues long. CDR3 sequence (DNA): TGTGCCAGTAGGATTTCCGCGTTAACGAATAGCAATCAGCCCCAGCATTTT. It codes for CASRISALTNSNQPQHF.

The CDR3 is CASSLELAGASPFF. The DNA for the CDR3 is TGCGCCAGCAGCTTGGAACTAGCGGGGGCCTCACCGTTCTTC. This rearrangement joins TRBV5-1 to TRBJ2-1, with 11 bases identical to TRBD2. The germline V gene has CDR1 SGHRS and CDR2 YFSETQ. Losses at the gene ends were 0 bases for V and 15 bases for J; bases not matched to a gene: 8. CDR3 length: 14 amino acids.